One sample yielded the 26 T cell receptor beta chains listed below, sequenced in a study of blood T cell repertoires in COVID-19. Clones were read by immunoSEQ multiplex PCR, and TCRdb kept only the in-frame ones, dropping some. Here the sample spans hundreds of thousands of clones, roughly 90% being singletons. The sample was peripheral blood. These receptors originate from a middle-aged man with acute or convalescent COVID-19.

This clone was seen a few times. The chain uses TRBV28 and TRBJ1-2; D is unclear. The CDR3 runs 14 residues. The V end was cut by 11 bases, the J end by 7 bases, with 23 bases between. The germline V gene encodes CDR1 MDHEN and CDR2 SYDVKM. The CDR3 is CASWASSSLSGYTF. DNA of the CDR3: TGTGCCTCATGGGCATCATCCAGTCTGAGTGGCTACACCTTC.

The rearrangement joins TRBV7-6 to TRBJ1-5; D is unresolved. Germline CDR1 SGHVS, CDR2 FNYEAQ. The CDR3 has 13 residues. V lost 2 bases and J lost 3, with 5 bases in between. CDR3 sequence reads: CASSLTYNQPQHF. Written as DNA, the CDR3 is TGTGCCAGCAGCTTAACTTACAATCAGCCCCAGCATTTT.

The chain employs TRBV5-5 and TRBJ1-1; 7 nucleotides align to TRBD1. Germline lookup yields CDR1 SGHKS and CDR2 YYEKEE (reference sequence). The CDR3 totals 15 residues. V shed 0 bases and J 1 base; nucleotides not matched to a gene: 3. The CDR3 sequence is CASSLEGARNTEAFF. The CDR3 nucleotides are TGTGCCAGCAGCTTGGAGGGGGCGCGGAACACTGAAGCTTTCTTT.

This chain joins TRBV3-1 (or the pseudogene TRBV3-2) and TRBJ2-7; D perhaps matches TRBD1 (6 bases). Per the germline V gene, CDR1 is LGHDT and CDR2 is YNNKEL (reference sequence). CDR3 length: 17 amino acids. V was clipped by 3 bases and J by 0 bases, with 18 bases between them. The CDR3 region is CASSHTDRFPSSYEQYF. The CDR3 nucleotides read TGTGCCAGCAGCCATACGGACAGATTCCCGAGCTCCTACGAGCAGTACTTC.

This clone has only a few counts. One junction end disagrees with the germline gene, perhaps due to a read error. The chain is built from TRBV7-7 and TRBJ2-1; TRBD2 aligns across 13 bases. Per the germline V gene, CDR1 is SSHAT and CDR2 is FNYEAQ (reference sequence). The CDR3 loop spans 15 amino acids. Here the CDR3 reads CASSLLAGGGNEQFF. CDR3 DNA: TGTGCTAGCAGCTTACTAGCGGGAGGGGGCAATGAGCAGTTCTTC.

J is TRBJ2-5 and V is TRBV30, with a possible D match to TRBD1 (5 bases). Trimming cost V 0 bases and J 4 bases, with 15 bases left between them. The CDR3 length is 15 residues. In germline, CDR1 is GTSNPN, CDR2 SVGIG (reference sequence). CDR3 in DNA: TGTGCCTGGAGTGTCTTTTCAGGGATCCGAGAGACCCAGTACTTC. Protein sequence: CAWSVFSGIRETQYF.

The chain combines TRBV7-6 with TRBJ1-1, with a tentative D call TRBD1 (6 bases). Germline CDR1 is SGHVS and CDR2 is FNYEAQ. Deletions cut 3 bases from V and 1 base from J, with 9 bases between. This CDR3 is built from 14 residues. The DNA of the CDR3 is TGTGCCAGCAGCTTTCAGGGGCGGAACACTGAAGCTTTCTTT. This codes for CASSFQGRNTEAFF.

V gene TRBV5-1 combines with J gene TRBJ2-3; 12 positions agree with TRBD2. Germline V gives CDR1 SGHRS, CDR2 YFSETQ. This CDR3 is built from 18 residues. Germline trimming cut 0 bases from V and 5 bases from J; bases unmatched to any gene: 10. The CDR3 nucleotides read TGCGCCAGCAGCTTGGTGCCTAGCGGGGGGGCAAACCTAGATACGCAGTATTTT. As protein: CASSLVPSGGANLDTQYF.

This chain links TRBV6-4 with TRBJ1-5; 7 bases agree with TRBD1. Germline V gene data show CDR1 as MRHNA and CDR2 as SNTAGT. This CDR3 contains 16 residues. V shed 6 bases and J 0 bases; nucleotides not matched to a gene: 8. In DNA form, the CDR3 reads TGTGCCAGCAGGGCTCGGGACAGCGATAGCAATCAGCCCCAGCATTTT. Translating it yields CASRARDSDSNQPQHF.

Of note for this clone: The same CDR3 also results from other DNA sequences found in this sample. The chain combines TRBV6-5 with TRBJ2-3; maybe TRBD1 (5 bases). V was trimmed by 2 bases and J by 3 bases, leaving 12 bases between them. Germline CDR1 is MNHEY and CDR2 is SVGAGI. There are 15 residues in the CDR3. CDR3 amino acids: CASSYGAGITDTQYF. The CDR3 DNA reads TGTGCCAGCAGTTACGGGGCAGGGATAACAGATACGCAGTATTTT.

V gene TRBV4-1 combines with J gene TRBJ1-2, with D unresolved. The ends were cut back, 4 bases at V and 1 base at J, with 16 bases in the middle. The length of the CDR3 is 16 residues. Per the germline V gene, CDR1 is MGHRA and CDR2 is YSYEKL. In DNA, the CDR3 is TGCGCCAGCAGCCCCTCCTTTTTGCGGGGTAACTATGGCTACACCTTC. It translates to CASSPSFLRGNYGYTF.

DNA for the CDR3: TGCAGCGTTGAAGGAACAGGGCATGAGCAGTACTTC. Its protein is CSVEGTGHEQYF. V is TRBV29-1 and J is TRBJ2-7, with a tentative D call TRBD1 (6 bases). The V gene lost 1 base and the J gene lost 7 bases, with 11 bases spanning the gap. This CDR3 spans 12 amino acids. Germline loops: CDR1 SQVTM, CDR2 ANQGSEA.

This chain links TRBV29-1 with TRBJ2-3; 9 bases match TRBD1. Looked up from germline, CDR1 is SQVTM and CDR2 is ANQGSEA. With V trimmed by 3 bases and J by 6 bases, 4 bases remained unmatched. This CDR3 has 13 amino acids. CDR3 sequence (DNA): TGCAGCGTTGATGAACAGGGGGCGGATACGCAGTATTTT. It specifies CSVDEQGADTQYF.

This chain joins TRBV10-3 and TRBJ1-6; D call uncertain. The CDR3 covers 13 residues. Germline-derived CDR1 and CDR2 are ENHRY and SYGVKD. V shed 6 bases and J shed 10 bases, with 13 bases lying between them. In nucleotides, the CDR3 is TGTGCCATCAGGGCGGAGGGAGGCTCACCCCTCCACTTT. It is translated as CAIRAEGGSPLHF.

The chain recombines TRBV9 with TRBJ2-5; unclear D gene. Per the germline V gene, CDR1 is SGDLS and CDR2 is YYNGEE. The CDR3 has 15 residues. Between the trimmed V and J ends, which lost 4 bases and 0 bases, there was a span of 13 bases. The CDR3 nucleotides are TGTGCCAGCAGCACCCTCGACGGAGACCAAGAGACCCAGTACTTC. This gives the protein CASSTLDGDQETQYF.

V is TRBV6-1 and J is TRBJ1-4; 9 bases align to TRBD1. Germline V gives CDR1 MNHNS, CDR2 SASEGT. The CDR3 extends over 14 amino acids. The V gene end was trimmed by 3 bases and the J gene end by 7 bases; junction bases not matched to a gene: 3. CDR3 nucleotides: TGTGCCAGCAGTGATTTGGACAGGGGTGAAAAACTGTTTTTT. Translated, it gives CASSDLDRGEKLFF.

This chain links TRBV7-8 with TRBJ2-1; 13 nucleotides line up with TRBD2. The trim removed 1 base at V and 5 bases at J, leaving 11 bases unmatched. The germline gives CDR1 SGHVS, CDR2 FQNEAQ. The CDR3 covers 19 residues. The CDR3 bases are TGTGCCAGCAGCTTAGAACTAGCGGGGGGGCCTTGGATCGACAATGAGCAGTTCTTC. It codes for CASSLELAGGPWIDNEQFF.

The chain couples TRBV7-9 to TRBJ2-2; D might be TRBD2 (6 bases). Trimming stripped 6 bases from V and 3 bases from J, with 14 bases between. The CDR3 consists of 15 residues. Germline V gene data show CDR1 as SEHNR and CDR2 as FQNEAQ (reference sequence). CDR3 in amino acids: CASSRSGRDTGELFF. As DNA, the CDR3 is TGTGCCAGCAGTCGTAGCGGCCGGGACACCGGGGAGCTGTTTTTT.

CDR3 sequence: CASSGRGQGRTDTQYF. The CDR3 coding sequence is TGCGCCAGCAGCGGGCGGGGACAGGGACGCACAGATACGCAGTATTTT. The rearrangement joins TRBV5-1 to TRBJ2-3, with 9 bases matching TRBD1. This CDR3 comprises 16 residues. With 4 bases clipped from V and 1 base from J, the junction kept 7 bases outside the gene matches. Germline loops: CDR1 SGHRS, CDR2 YFSETQ. Complete variable domain (other parts from reference TRBV5-1 and TRBJ2-3): KAGVTQTPRYLIKTRGQQVTLSCSPISGHRSVSWYQQTPGQGLQFLFEYFSETQRNKGNFPGRFSGRQFSNSRSEMNVSTLELGDSALYLCASSGRGQGRTDTQYFGPGTRLTVL.

The rearrangement links TRBV6-2 or TRBV6-3 to TRBJ1-2, with D perhaps TRBD1 (6 bases). This CDR3 is 15 amino acids long. Trimming took off 6 bases at V and 0 bases at J, with 14 bases between the two ends. Germline CDR1 and CDR2: MNHEY and SVGEGT. The CDR3 bases are TGTGCCAGCAGCCGGACAGAAAACACTAACTATGGCTACACCTTC. Residues: CASSRTENTNYGYTF.

This chain links TRBV19 with TRBJ2-5; 8 bases are a match to TRBD1. The CDR3 is 15 amino acids. CDR1 is LNHDA and CDR2 is SQIVND in the germline V gene (reference sequence). V lost 5 bases and J lost 5; bases outside the gene matches: 10. The CDR3, as DNA: TGTGCCAGTAGTCCAAGGACAGGGCCCGGGGAGACCCAGTACTTC. As protein: CASSPRTGPGETQYF.

This clone came up once. The chain has TRBV5-1 and TRBJ2-2; 7 nucleotides match TRBD1. Germline V gene lookup returns CDR1 SGHRS and CDR2 YFSETQ. V shed 4 bases, J shed 0 bases, and the junction held 6 bases outside the gene matches. This CDR3 spans 16 amino acids. CDR3 amino acids: CASSERQGPNTGELFF. Written as DNA, the CDR3 is TGCGCCAGCAGCGAAAGACAGGGCCCGAACACCGGGGAGCTGTTTTTT.

The chain joins TRBV9 to TRBJ2-1; 9 bases are shared with TRBD2. The V gene end was trimmed by 6 bases and the J gene end by 4 bases; junction bases not matched to a gene: 5. CDR1 and CDR2 from the germline V gene are SGDLS and YYNGEE. The CDR3 consists of 14 residues. CDR3 nucleotides: TGTGCCAGCAACCTAGCGGGGCTATACAATGAGCAGTTCTTC. Translation gives CASNLAGLYNEQFF.

This rearrangement joins TRBV5-5 to TRBJ2-4, with D perhaps matching TRBD1 (6 bases). CDR3 length: 14 amino acids. Germline V gene lookup returns CDR1 SGHKS and CDR2 YYEKEE (reference sequence). Trimming removed 0 bases at V and 5 bases at J, with 9 bases between. The CDR3 protein is CASSLVPGENIQYF. The CDR3 region has the DNA TGTGCCAGCAGCTTGGTTCCAGGGGAAAACATTCAGTACTTC.

The chain employs TRBV18 and TRBJ1-2; 7 positions match TRBD1. Trimming cost V 1 base and J 5 bases; bases outside gene matches: 7. Germline V gene sequence: CDR1 KGHSH, CDR2 LQKENI. The CDR3 length is 15 residues. The CDR3, as DNA: TGTGCCAGCTCACCACGGACAGGATATTTTTATGGCTACACCTTC. Encoded protein: CASSPRTGYFYGYTF. Variable domain in full (rest from reference TRBV18 and TRBJ1-2): NAGVMQNPRHLVRRRGQEARLRCSPMKGHSHVYWYRQLPEEGLKFMVYLQKENIIDESGMPKERFSAEFPKEGPSILRIQQVVRGDSAAYFCASSPRTGYFYGYTFGSGTRLTVV.

This chain joins TRBV5-1 and TRBJ2-7; 8 bases line up with TRBD2. The CDR3 covers 14 residues. Germline CDR1 SGHRS, CDR2 YFSETQ. The ends lost 0 bases at V and 6 bases at J; junction bases unmatched: 5. CDR3 nucleotide sequence: TGCGCCAGCAGCTTGGTAAGCGGGAGCTCCGAGCAGTACTTC. Protein sequence: CASSLVSGSSEQYF.